This entry concerns a single TCR beta chain. As originally analysed: From reference gene primer amplification, estimates of nucleated cell counts were derived. Only in-frame clones appear in the TCRdb table, and some are missing; sequencing was by immunoSEQ multiplex PCR. Clonal size and the V and J genes are those of that table, whereas D and trimming came from the DNA. This sample has 120,000 to 150,000 clones; roughly 87% occur once, and the top ten carry under 2%. The data originate from a study of blood T cell repertoires in COVID-19. Study context: Specimens from acute and convalescent COVID-19 originated in the United States, Italy and Spain. The cDNA or gDNA used as material had been derived from T cells, B-cell-depleted T cells, or PBMCs.

The receptor comes from a human donor in a cohort sampled during active COVID-19. Sequencing was performed on peripheral blood.

CDR3 sequence: CASSLVTGSYEQYF. As DNA, the CDR3 is TGTGCCAGCAGCTTAGTCACAGGGTCCTACGAGCAGTACTTC. The chain uses TRBV11-1 and TRBJ2-7, with D maybe TRBD1 (6 bases). CDR1 and CDR2 (germline): SGHAT, FQDESV (reference sequence). The CDR3 loop spans 14 amino acids. Trimming removed 1 base at V and 1 base at J, with 8 bases between.